This T cell receptor (beta chain) was retrieved from a study of blood T cell repertoires in COVID-19. Study-level information: The United States, Italy and Spain supplied acute and convalescent COVID-19 samples.

Source study methods: Estimation of nucleated cell counts was performed using reference gene primer amplification. The protocol was immunoSEQ multiplex PCR, while the TCRdb copy is restricted to in-frame clones and leaves out a portion. V and J calls and clone size are as listed in that table; D and trimming were resolved from the DNA. The table includes under 200,000 clones, approximately 88% detected once. Participants were placed into cohorts based on the clinical history they reported. In germline, CDR1 is LNHNV, CDR2 YYDKDF (reference sequence). The CDR3 totals 15 residues. After removal of 0 bases from V and 4 bases from J, the junction contained 3 bases not matched to a gene.

The chain employs TRBV15 and TRBJ2-1, with TRBD2 identical over 7 bases. The material sequenced was PBMCs or T cells enriched from blood (not recorded which). This TCR came from a woman in her fifties or sixties who had recovered from COVID-19. The DNA for the CDR3 is TGTGCCACCAGCAGAGAGGCTAGCGGTTACAATGAGCAGTTCTTC. This translates into CATSREASGYNEQFF.